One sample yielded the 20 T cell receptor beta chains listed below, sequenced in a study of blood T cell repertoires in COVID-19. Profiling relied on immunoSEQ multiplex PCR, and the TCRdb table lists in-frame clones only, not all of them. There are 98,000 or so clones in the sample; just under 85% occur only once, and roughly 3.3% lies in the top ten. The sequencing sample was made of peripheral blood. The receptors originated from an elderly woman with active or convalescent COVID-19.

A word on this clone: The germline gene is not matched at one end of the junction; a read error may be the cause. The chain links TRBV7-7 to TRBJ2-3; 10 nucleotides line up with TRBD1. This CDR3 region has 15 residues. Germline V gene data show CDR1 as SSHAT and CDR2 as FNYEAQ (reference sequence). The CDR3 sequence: CASSPGQGVTDTQYF. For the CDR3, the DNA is TGTGCTAGCAGCCCCGGACAGGGGGTCACAGATACGCAGTATTTT.

The CDR3 reads CASINVKGVATNEKLFF. The DNA for the CDR3 is TGTGCCAGCATTAACGTTAAAGGGGTTGCAACTAATGAAAAACTGTTTTTT. The rearrangement links TRBV2 to TRBJ1-4, with a possible D match to TRBD1 (5 bases). This CDR3 has 17 residues. Germline V gene data show CDR1 as SNHLY and CDR2 as FYNNEI. Trimming shortened V by 7 bases and J by 0 bases, and 18 bases separated the two germline ends.

CDR3 region: CASSQQQGGEQYF. The CDR3 bases are TGTGCCAGCAGTCAACAACAGGGGGGCGAGCAGTACTTC. The chain carries TRBV28 and TRBJ2-7, with 8 bases fitting TRBD1. Germline V lookup: CDR1 MDHEN, CDR2 SYDVKM. This CDR3 is built from 13 residues. Trimming cost V 5 bases and J 6 bases; bases outside gene matches: 6.

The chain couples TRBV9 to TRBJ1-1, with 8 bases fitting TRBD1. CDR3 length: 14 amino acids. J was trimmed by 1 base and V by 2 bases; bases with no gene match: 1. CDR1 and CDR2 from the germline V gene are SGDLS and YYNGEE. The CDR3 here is CASSVDRGNTEAFF. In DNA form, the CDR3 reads TGTGCCAGCAGCGTTGACAGGGGGAACACTGAAGCTTTCTTT.

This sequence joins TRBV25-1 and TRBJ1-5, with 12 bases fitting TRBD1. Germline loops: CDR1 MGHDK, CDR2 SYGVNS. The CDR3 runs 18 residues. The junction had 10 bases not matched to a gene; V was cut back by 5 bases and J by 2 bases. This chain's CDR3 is CASSSGTGGFGGNQPQHF. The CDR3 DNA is TGTGCCAGCAGTTCCGGGACAGGGGGCTTCGGGGGCAATCAGCCCCAGCATTTT. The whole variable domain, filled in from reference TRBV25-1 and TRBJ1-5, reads EADIYQTPRYLVIGTGKKITLECSQTMGHDKMYWYQQDPGMELHLIHYSYGVNSTEKGDLSSESTVSRIRTEHFPLTLESARPSHTSQYLCASSSGTGGFGGNQPQHFGDGTRLSIL.

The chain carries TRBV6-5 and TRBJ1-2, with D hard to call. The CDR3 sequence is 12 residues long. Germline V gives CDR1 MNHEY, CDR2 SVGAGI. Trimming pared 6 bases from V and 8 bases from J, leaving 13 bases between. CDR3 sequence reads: CASSDGFWGYTF. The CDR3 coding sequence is TGTGCCAGCAGCGACGGGTTTTGGGGCTACACCTTC.

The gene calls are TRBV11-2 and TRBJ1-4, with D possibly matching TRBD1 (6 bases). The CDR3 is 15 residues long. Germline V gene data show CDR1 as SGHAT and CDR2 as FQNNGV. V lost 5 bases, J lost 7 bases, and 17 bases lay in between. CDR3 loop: CASSPLRGALEKLFF. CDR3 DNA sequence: TGTGCCAGCAGCCCGCTTCGGGGGGCGCTTGAAAAACTGTTTTTT.

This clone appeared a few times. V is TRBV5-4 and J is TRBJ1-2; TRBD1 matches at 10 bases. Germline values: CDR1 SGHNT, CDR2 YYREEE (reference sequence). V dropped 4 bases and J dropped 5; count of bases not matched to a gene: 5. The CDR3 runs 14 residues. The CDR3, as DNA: TGTGCCAGCAGCGGGACAGGGGAATGGTATGGCTACACCTTC. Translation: CASSGTGEWYGYTF.

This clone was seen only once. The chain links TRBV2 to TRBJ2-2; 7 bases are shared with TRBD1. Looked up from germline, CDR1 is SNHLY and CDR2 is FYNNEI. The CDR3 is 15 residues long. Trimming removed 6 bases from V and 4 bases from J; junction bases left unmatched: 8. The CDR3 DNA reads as TGTGCCAGCAGCATCAGGGGGTTGCTCACCGGGGAGCTGTTTTTT. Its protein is CASSIRGLLTGELFF.

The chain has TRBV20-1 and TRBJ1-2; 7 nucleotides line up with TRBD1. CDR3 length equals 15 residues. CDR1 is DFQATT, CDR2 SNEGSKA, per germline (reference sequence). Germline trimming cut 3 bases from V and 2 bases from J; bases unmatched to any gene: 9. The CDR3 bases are TGCAGTGCTAGTGAACCCCTGACAGGGAACTATGGCTACACCTTC. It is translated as CSASEPLTGNYGYTF.

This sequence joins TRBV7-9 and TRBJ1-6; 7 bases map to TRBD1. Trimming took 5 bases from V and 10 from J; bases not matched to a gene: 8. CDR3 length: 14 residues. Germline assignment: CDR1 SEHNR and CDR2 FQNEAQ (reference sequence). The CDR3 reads CASSSGQVPSPLHF. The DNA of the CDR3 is TGTGCCAGCAGCAGTGGACAGGTTCCCTCACCCCTCCACTTT.

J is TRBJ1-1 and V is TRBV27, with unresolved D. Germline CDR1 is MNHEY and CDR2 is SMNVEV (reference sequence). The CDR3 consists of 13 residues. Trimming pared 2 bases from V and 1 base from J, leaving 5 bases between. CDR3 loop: CASSLRENTEAFF. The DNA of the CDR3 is TGTGCCAGCAGTTTACGGGAGAACACTGAAGCTTTCTTT.

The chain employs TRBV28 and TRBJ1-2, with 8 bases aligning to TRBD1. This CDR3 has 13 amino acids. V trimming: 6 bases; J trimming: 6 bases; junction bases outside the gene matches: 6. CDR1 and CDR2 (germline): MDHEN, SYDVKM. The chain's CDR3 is CASRKTGAHGYTF. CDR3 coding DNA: TGTGCCAGCAGAAAGACAGGGGCACATGGCTACACCTTC.

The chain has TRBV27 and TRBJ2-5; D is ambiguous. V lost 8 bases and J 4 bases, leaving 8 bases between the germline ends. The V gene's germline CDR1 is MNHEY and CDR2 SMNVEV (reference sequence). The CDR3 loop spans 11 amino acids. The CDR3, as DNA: TGTGCCAGCGGCCTAGTAGAGACCCAGTACTTC. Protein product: CASGLVETQYF.

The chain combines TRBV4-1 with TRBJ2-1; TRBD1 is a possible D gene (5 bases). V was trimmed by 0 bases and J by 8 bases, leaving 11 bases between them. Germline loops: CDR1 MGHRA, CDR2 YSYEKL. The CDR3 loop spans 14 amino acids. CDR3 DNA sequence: TGCGCCAGCAGCCAAGAGTTCTTACAGGATGAGCAGTTCTTC. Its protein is CASSQEFLQDEQFF.

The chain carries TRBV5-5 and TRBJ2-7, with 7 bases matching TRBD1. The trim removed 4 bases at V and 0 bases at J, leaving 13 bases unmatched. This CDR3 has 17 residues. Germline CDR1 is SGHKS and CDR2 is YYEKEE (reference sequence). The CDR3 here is CASSVASGTADSYEQYF. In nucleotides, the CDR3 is TGTGCCAGCAGCGTAGCTTCCGGGACAGCGGACTCCTACGAGCAGTACTTC.

The CDR3 DNA follows: TGTGCCAGTAGTACAAAGGGACAGTCTGCCTTTAATCAGCCCCAGCATTTT. This translates into CASSTKGQSAFNQPQHF. The chain uses TRBV19 and TRBJ1-5, with 7 bases identical to TRBD1. V shed 4 bases and J 4 bases; nucleotides not matched to a gene: 13. CDR3 length: 17 amino acids. Germline CDR1 and CDR2: LNHDA and SQIVND (reference sequence).

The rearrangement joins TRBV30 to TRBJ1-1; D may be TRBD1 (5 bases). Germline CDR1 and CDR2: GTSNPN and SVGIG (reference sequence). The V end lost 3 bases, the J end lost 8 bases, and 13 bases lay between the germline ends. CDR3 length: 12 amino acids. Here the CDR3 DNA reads TGTGCCTGGAGCCCCGGGACTCTGGAAGCTTTCTTT. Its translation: CAWSPGTLEAFF. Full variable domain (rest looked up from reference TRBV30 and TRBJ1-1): SQTIHQWPATLVQPVGSPLSLECTVEGTSNPNLYWYRQAAGRGLQLLFYSVGIGQISSEVPQNLSASRPQDRQFILSSKKLLLSDSGFYLCAWSPGTLEAFFGQGTRLTVV.

The CDR3 is CASSPGTGQSGGGVSYEQYF. As DNA, the CDR3 is TGTGCCAGCAGTCCGGGGACAGGGCAAAGCGGCGGAGGGGTCTCCTACGAGCAGTACTTC. This rearrangement joins TRBV28 to TRBJ2-7; 9 bases match TRBD1. Looked up from germline, CDR1 is MDHEN and CDR2 is SYDVKM. The trim removed 5 bases at V and 0 bases at J, leaving 20 bases unmatched. CDR3 length: 20 residues.

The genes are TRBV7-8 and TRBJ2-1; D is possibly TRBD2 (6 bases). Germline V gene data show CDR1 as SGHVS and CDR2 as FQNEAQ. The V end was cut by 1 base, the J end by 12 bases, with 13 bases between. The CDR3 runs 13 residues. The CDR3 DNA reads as TGTGCCAGCAGCTTAGGGGACTCAGCCTTGCAGTTCTTC. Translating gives CASSLGDSALQFF.